Below, one T cell receptor (beta chain) is given with its context. This receptor's antigen is unknown. Per-base qualities were not stored, and no clone one base away is much larger. This record belongs to a study of response to subunit inactivated influenza vaccine (dated by TCRdb to 2017 to 2018). Notes on the research overall: Deep quantitative T cell receptor repertoire profiling was used in the study to track responses to a trivalent subunit inactivated influenza vaccine. What the research found in general, with its limitations: According to the authors, only a limited number of new T cells may be recruited by each seasonal influenza vaccination.

Sequences LGHDT (CDR1) and YNNKEL (CDR2) are obtained from the germline V gene (reference sequence). From the cysteine up to the phenylalanine, the CDR3 has a length of 15 residues. The CDR3 DNA has 45 bases and is translated from base 1. Compared with germline, V lacks 2 bases and J lacks 4 bases; bases without a gene match: 7. The library was built by means of RT-PCR. Sequencing was performed on an Illumina HiSeq 2500. Through fastp at Q25 and MiXCR, TCRdb rebuilt clones from the public reads, retaining in-frame beta chains. Entries that share a CDR3 protein sequence are merged under the most common genes and DNA. Across this sample there are roughly 500,000 distinct CDR3 sequences, with 25% seen only once. The ten largest make up approximately 2% of the sample.

The clonotype was recovered from a man over 45 who received an inactivated influenza vaccine. Donor details come from another sample of the same person, matched by shared clones. The material was CD4+ T cells sorted from PBMCs, obtained about 5 days after vaccination. The sequence links TRBV3-1 to TRBJ2-7; 8 bases in between match TRBD2. The CDR3 protein is CASSQLGLADYEQYF. The DNA is TGTGCCAGCAGCCAATTAGGACTAGCAGATTACGAGCAGTACTTC.